This is a list of T cell receptor beta chains from one sample in a study of T cell responses to AZD1222 COVID-19 vaccine. Profiled with immunoSEQ multiplex PCR; TCRdb holds only in-frame clones, not every one. The table lists more than 85,000 clones, 81% of them singletons, with less than 5% in the top ten. The starting material was peripheral blood, obtained on day 0 of AZD1222 vaccination. These TCRs come from an adult in good health. Each CDR3 is given with its conserved first and last residue. The order of the fields is J gene, D gene, V gene, clone size, CDR3 protein, CDR3 DNA. The D gene is left open where the match is weak. For some rows the clone size is stated as once, few or many, or as a class when expanded; others skip it.

TRBJ2-7	TRBD2	TRBV28	-	CASSLPQGGSEPYEQYF	TGTGCCAGCAGCCTCCCCCAGGGAGGGTCTGAACCCTACGAGCAGTACTTC
TRBJ2-5	-	TRBV5-1	-	CASSLGGSETQYF	TGCGCCAGCAGCTTGGGGGGGTCAGAGACCCAGTACTTC
TRBJ2-2	TRBD2	TRBV27	-	CASREDPGELFF	TGTGCCAGCCGGGAGGACCCCGGGGAGCTGTTTTTT
TRBJ2-3	TRBD1	TRBV4-1	-	CASSRTGIADTQYF	TGCGCCAGCAGCAGGACAGGGATAGCAGATACGCAGTATTTT
TRBJ2-1	TRBD1	TRBV19	-	CASTLRDRRNEQFF	TGTGCCAGTACCCTCCGGGACAGACGCAATGAGCAGTTCTTC
TRBJ2-2	TRBD2	TRBV7-8	many	CASSLRRELAGELFF	TGTGCCAGCAGCTTAAGGCGGGAGCTTGCCGGGGAGCTGTTTTTT
TRBJ2-4	TRBD2	TRBV19	few	CASSWRGGGNIQYF	TGTGCCAGTAGTTGGCGGGGGGGCGGAAACATTCAGTACTTC
TRBJ2-7	-	TRBV7-5	-	CARSPNYEQYF	TGTGCCAGAAGCCCTAATTACGAGCAGTACTTC
TRBJ1-4	-	TRBV2	-	CASSRIRGGEKLFF	TGTGCCAGCAGTCGAATACGGGGAGGGGAAAAACTGTTTTTT
TRBJ1-3	-	TRBV7-6	-	CASSATGKGAGNTIYF	TGTGCCAGCAGCGCCACAGGGAAGGGGGCTGGAAACACCATATATTTT
TRBJ1-1	TRBD1	TRBV7-8	-	CASSANRDRVNTEAFF	TGTGCCAGCAGCGCCAACCGGGACAGGGTGAACACTGAAGCTTTCTTT
TRBJ2-2	TRBD2	TRBV2	-	CASSRAGQSGGGELFF	TGTGCCAGCAGTCGGGCGGGCCAATCGGGGGGCGGGGAGCTGTTTTTT
TRBJ2-1	-	TRBV7-2	-	CASSAELSSYNEQFF	TGTGCCAGCAGCGCTGAGTTAAGCTCCTACAATGAGCAGTTCTTC
TRBJ1-4	-	TRBV4-3	few	CASSLFREFNEKLFF	TGCGCCAGCAGCTTGTTTAGGGAATTTAATGAAAAACTGTTTTTT
TRBJ1-3	TRBD1	TRBV28	once	CASSSGTGGISGNTIYF	TGTGCCAGCAGTTCTGGGACAGGGGGAATCTCTGGAAACACCATATATTTT
TRBJ1-1	TRBD1	TRBV5-8	-	CASSLGGWDRAVNTEAFF	TGTGCCAGCAGCTTGGGCGGGTGGGACAGGGCAGTGAACACTGAAGCTTTCTTT
TRBJ2-3	-	TRBV6-4	-	CASSAGGGTDTQYF	TGTGCCAGCAGTGCAGGAGGCGGCACAGATACGCAGTATTTT
TRBJ1-1	-	TRBV2	-	CASVRGGDTEAFF	TGTGCCAGCGTCCGGGGAGGCGACACTGAAGCTTTCTTT
TRBJ2-4	-	TRBV5-1	-	CASSPGALAKNIQYF	TGCGCCAGCAGCCCGGGAGCTCTAGCCAAAAACATTCAGTACTTC
TRBJ1-5	-	TRBV4-3	-	CASSQGLQQYSNQPQHF	TGCGCCAGCAGCCAAGGATTACAGCAATATAGCAATCAGCCCCAGCATTTT
TRBJ1-6	TRBD1	TRBV4-3	-	CASSQQTGGINSPLHF	TGCGCCAGCAGTCAACAGACAGGGGGCATTAATTCACCCCTCCACTTT
TRBJ1-1	-	TRBV6-2/TRBV6-3	-	CASSSAHQVGAEAFF	TGTGCCAGCAGCTCCGCTCACCAGGTTGGAGCTGAAGCTTTCTTT
TRBJ1-2	TRBD1	TRBV6-5	-	CASGQGGISGYTF	TGTGCCAGCGGGCAGGGGGGGATCAGTGGCTACACCTTC
TRBJ2-7	TRBD1	TRBV10-1	-	CASSVSRGPYEQYF	TGCGCCAGCAGTGTCTCCAGGGGGCCCTACGAGCAGTACTTC
TRBJ2-2	TRBD2	TRBV11-2	-	CASYRGRGNTGELFF	TGTGCCAGCTACCGGGGGAGGGGTAACACCGGGGAGCTGTTTTTT
TRBJ1-2	TRBD1	TRBV24-1	once	CATSDPAGTENGYTF	TGTGCCACCAGTGATCCCGCCGGGACAGAGAATGGCTACACCTTC
TRBJ2-1	TRBD1	TRBV29-1	few	CSVVGQGGDEQFF	TGCAGCGTTGTGGGACAGGGGGGAGATGAGCAGTTCTTC